This TCR beta chain derives from a study of response to subunit inactivated influenza vaccine. One entry per CDR3 protein results from TCRdb running MiXCR on the RT-PCR reads. The table has 500,000 to 550,000 distinct CDR3 sequences, approximately 20% seen once; the top ten hold about 3%. CDR3 length: 17 residues. Deletions cut 3 bases from V and 5 bases from J, with 19 bases between. Germline V CDR1 and CDR2: KGHDR, SFDVKD. These data also featured in a second study, about T cells expressing NK-cell markers. That work adds: In generating TCR beta cDNA, 5'RACE template switching with UMIs was used. Restricting sorting to alpha-beta TCR T cells was achieved in several experiments by an anti-gamma-delta TCR antibody. Of CD8+ T cells, roughly 1.0-7.0% belonged to dominant NKG2C+ clonotypes in five to seven donors.

The V and J genes are TRBV24-1 and TRBJ2-1; D perhaps matches TRBD2 (6 bases). This receptor was obtained from a man aged 50 to 60 who received an inactivated influenza vaccine. The sequencing here drew on CD4+ T cells sorted from PBMCs, taken less than 13 days after vaccination. CDR3 sequence (DNA): TGTGCCACCAGTGATCAGTCCGATGCGGGATTTCACAATGAGCAGTTCTTC. Amino acids: CATSDQSDAGFHNEQFF.